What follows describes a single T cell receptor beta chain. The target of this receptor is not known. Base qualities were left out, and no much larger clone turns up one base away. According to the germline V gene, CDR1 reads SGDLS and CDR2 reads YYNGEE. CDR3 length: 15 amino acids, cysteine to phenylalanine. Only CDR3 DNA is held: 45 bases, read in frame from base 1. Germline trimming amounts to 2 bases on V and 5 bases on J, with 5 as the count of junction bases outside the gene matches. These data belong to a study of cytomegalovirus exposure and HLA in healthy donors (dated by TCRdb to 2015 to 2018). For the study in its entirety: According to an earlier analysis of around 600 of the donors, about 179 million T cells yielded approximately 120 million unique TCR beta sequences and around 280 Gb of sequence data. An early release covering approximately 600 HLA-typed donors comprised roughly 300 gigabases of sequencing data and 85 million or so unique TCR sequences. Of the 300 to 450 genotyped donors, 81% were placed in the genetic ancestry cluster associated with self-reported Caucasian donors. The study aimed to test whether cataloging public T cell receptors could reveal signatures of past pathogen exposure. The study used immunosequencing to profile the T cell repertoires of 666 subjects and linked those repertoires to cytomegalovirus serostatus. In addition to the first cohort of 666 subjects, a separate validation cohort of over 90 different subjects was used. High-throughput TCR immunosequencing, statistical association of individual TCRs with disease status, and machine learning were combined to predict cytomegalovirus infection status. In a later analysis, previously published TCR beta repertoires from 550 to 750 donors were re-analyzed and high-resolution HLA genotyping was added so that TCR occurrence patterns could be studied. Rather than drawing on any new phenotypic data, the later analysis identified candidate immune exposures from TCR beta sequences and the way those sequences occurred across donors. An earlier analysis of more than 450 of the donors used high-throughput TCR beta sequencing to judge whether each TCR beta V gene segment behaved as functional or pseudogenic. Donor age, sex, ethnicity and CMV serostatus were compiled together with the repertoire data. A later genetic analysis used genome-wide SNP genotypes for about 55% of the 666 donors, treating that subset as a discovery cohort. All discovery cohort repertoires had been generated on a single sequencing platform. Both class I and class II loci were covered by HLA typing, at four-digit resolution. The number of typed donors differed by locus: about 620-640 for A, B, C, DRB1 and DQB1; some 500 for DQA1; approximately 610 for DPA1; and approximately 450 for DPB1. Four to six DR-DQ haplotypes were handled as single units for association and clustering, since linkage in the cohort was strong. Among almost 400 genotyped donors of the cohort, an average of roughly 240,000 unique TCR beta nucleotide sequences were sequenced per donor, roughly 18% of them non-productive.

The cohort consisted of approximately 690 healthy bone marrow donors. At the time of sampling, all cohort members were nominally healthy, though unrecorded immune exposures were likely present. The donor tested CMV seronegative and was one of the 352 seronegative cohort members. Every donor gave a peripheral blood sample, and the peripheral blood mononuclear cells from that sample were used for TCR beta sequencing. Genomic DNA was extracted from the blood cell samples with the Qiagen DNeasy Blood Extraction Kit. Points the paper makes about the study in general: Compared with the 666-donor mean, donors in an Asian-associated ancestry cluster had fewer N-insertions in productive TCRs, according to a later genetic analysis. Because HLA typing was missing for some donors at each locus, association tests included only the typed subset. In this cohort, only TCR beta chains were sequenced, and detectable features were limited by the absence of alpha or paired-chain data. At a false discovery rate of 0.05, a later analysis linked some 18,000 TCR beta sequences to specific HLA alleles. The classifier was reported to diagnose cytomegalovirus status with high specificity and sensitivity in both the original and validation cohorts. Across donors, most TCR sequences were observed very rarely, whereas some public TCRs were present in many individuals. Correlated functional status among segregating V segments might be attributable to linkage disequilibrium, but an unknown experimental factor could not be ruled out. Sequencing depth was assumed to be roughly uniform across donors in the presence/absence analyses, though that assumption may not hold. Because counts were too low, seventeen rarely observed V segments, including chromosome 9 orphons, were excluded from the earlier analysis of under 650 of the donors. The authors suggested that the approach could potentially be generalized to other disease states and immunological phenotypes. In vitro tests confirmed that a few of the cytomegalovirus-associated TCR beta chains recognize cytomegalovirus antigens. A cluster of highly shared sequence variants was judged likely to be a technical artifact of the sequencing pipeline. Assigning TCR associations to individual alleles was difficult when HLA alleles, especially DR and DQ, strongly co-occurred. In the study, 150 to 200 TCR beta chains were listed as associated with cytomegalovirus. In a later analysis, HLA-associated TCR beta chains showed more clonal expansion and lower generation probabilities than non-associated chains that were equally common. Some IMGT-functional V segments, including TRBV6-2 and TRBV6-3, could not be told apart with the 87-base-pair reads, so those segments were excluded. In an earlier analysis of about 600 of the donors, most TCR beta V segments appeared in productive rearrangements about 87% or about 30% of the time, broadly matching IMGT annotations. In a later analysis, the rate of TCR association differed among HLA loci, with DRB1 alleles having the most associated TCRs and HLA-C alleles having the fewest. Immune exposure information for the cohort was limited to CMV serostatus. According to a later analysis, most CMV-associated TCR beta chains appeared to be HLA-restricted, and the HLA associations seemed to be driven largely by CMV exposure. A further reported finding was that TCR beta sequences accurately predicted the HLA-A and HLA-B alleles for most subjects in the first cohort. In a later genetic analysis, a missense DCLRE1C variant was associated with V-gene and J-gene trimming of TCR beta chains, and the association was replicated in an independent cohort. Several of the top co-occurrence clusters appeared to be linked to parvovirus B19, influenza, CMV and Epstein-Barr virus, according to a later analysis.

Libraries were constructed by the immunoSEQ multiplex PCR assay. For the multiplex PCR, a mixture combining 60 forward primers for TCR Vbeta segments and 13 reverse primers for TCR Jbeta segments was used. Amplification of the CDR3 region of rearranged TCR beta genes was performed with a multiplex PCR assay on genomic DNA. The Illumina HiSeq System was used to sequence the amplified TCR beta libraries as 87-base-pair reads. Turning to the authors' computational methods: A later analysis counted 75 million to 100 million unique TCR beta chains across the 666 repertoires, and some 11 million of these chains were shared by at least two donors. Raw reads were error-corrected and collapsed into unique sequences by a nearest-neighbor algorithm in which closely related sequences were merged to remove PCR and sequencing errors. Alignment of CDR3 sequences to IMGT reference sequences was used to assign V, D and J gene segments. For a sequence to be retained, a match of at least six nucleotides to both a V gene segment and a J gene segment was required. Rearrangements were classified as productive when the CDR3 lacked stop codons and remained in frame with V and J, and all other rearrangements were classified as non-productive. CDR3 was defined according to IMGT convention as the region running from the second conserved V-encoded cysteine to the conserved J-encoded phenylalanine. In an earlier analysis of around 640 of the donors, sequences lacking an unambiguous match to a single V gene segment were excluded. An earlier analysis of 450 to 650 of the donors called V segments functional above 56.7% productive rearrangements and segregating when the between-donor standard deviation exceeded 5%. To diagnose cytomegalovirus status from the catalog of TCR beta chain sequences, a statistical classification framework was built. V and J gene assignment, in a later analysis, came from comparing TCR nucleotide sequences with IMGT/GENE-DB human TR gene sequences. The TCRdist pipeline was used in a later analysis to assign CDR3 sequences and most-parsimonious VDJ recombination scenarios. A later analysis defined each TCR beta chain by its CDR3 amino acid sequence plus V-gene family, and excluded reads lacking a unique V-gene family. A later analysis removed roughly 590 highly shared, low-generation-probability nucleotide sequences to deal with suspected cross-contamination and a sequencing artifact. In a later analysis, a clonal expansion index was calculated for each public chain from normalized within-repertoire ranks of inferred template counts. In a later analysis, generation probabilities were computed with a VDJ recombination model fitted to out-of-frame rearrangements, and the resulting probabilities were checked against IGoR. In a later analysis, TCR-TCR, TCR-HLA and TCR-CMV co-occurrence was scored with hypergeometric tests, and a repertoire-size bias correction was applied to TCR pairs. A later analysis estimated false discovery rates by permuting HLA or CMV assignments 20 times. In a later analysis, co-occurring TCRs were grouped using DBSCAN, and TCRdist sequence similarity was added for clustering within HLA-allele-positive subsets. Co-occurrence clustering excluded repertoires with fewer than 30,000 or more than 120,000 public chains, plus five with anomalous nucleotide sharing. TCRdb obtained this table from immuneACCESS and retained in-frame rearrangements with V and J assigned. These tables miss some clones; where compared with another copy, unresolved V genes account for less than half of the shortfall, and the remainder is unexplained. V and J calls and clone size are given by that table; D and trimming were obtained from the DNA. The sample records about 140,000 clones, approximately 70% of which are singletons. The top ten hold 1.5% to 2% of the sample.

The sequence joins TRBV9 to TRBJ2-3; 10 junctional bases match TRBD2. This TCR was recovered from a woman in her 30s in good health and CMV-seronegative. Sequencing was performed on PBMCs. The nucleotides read TGTGCCAGCAGCGTGACTAGCGGGTCTCGAGATACGCAGTATTTT. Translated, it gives CASSVTSGSRDTQYF.